Following are 21 T cell receptor beta chains from one sample sequenced in a study of cytomegalovirus exposure and HLA in healthy donors. Vbeta (60) and Jbeta (13) primers were used in the PCR. Sequencing used immunoSEQ multiplex PCR; TCRdb keeps in-frame clones, though not all of them. The sample shows 90,000 to 120,000 clones, 77% of them seen only once. Sequences were obtained from PBMCs. The receptors were sampled from a male donor in good health and CMV-seronegative.

V usage is TRBV6-5 and J usage is TRBJ2-7; 13 nucleotides agree with TRBD2. This CDR3 is 15 amino acids long. Trimming removed 6 bases from V and 2 bases from J; junction bases left unmatched: 4. CDR1 is MNHEY, CDR2 SVGAGI, per germline. This CDR3 is CASSPTSGRTYEQYF. For the CDR3, the DNA is TGTGCCAGCAGCCCGACTAGCGGGAGGACCTACGAGCAGTACTTC.

V is TRBV2 and J is TRBJ1-2; 11 bases map to TRBD1. Trimming took 8 bases from V and 4 from J; bases not matched to a gene: 12. Germline CDR1 SNHLY, CDR2 FYNNEI. CDR3 size: 16 residues. CDR3 residues: CASRGQGASRGYGYTF. In DNA form, the CDR3 reads TGTGCCAGCCGTGGACAGGGGGCCTCACGGGGCTATGGCTACACCTTC. Using reference TRBV2 and TRBJ1-2 for the parts outside the CDR3, the full variable domain is EPEVTQTPSHQVTQMGQEVILRCVPISNHLYFYWYRQILGQKVEFLVSFYNNEISEKSEIFDDQFSVERPDGSNFTLKIRSTKLEDSAMYFCASRGQGASRGYGYTFGSGTRLTVV.

A few counts support this clone. The V gene is TRBV7-2, the J gene TRBJ2-5; the match to TRBD1 covers 7 bases. Germline assignment: CDR1 SGHTA and CDR2 FQGNSA. V was pared by 5 bases and J by 4 bases, with 4 bases of the junction left unmatched. The CDR3 loop spans 13 amino acids. The CDR3 bases are TGTGCCAGCAGCCAAGGACAGGCAGAGACCCAGTACTTC. It yields the protein CASSQGQAETQYF.

This clone was detected a few times. Other DNA sequences in the same sample also yield this CDR3. The chain recombines TRBV27 with TRBJ1-1; no firm D call. V dropped 0 bases and J dropped 1 base, with 6 bases sitting between them. The CDR3 is made up of 14 amino acids. The V gene's germline CDR1 is MNHEY and CDR2 SMNVEV (reference sequence). CDR3 sequence (DNA): TGTGCCAGCAGTTTATCGGCGGGGAACACTGAAGCTTTCTTT. As protein: CASSLSAGNTEAFF.

This clone turned up a few times. CDR3 sequence reads: CASSETGYQPQHF. Here the CDR3 DNA reads TGCGCCAGCAGTGAAACAGGGTATCAGCCCCAGCATTTT. The V gene is TRBV10-1, the J gene TRBJ1-5; tentative D call: TRBD1 (6 bases). V was trimmed by 3 bases and J by 5 bases, leaving 8 bases between them. Germline CDR1 is WNHNN and CDR2 is SYGVQD (reference sequence). The CDR3 is 13 amino acids.

This clone was detected a few times. The rearrangement links TRBV6-5 to TRBJ1-1; maybe TRBD1 (6 bases). This CDR3 is built from 12 residues. Per germline, CDR1 MNHEY and CDR2 SVGAGI. The ends were cut back, 4 bases at V and 12 bases at J, with 15 bases in the middle. The CDR3 here is CASSSTGSKTFF. In DNA, the CDR3 is TGTGCCAGCAGTTCTACAGGGTCAAAGACTTTCTTT.

The chain employs TRBV2 and TRBJ1-1, with 9 bases that match TRBD1. J lost 0 bases, V lost 5 bases, and 7 bases had no gene match. The CDR3 sequence is 16 residues long. In germline, CDR1 is SNHLY, CDR2 FYNNEI. CDR3 in DNA: TGTGCCAGCAGTCCCCGGGACAGGGACATGAACACTGAAGCTTTCTTT. The encoded protein is CASSPRDRDMNTEAFF.

The gene calls are TRBV7-9 and TRBJ2-3; TRBD2 agrees at 11 bases. This CDR3 has 16 amino acids. V was pared by 3 bases and J by 3 bases, with 5 bases of the junction left unmatched. Germline lookup yields CDR1 SEHNR and CDR2 FQNEAQ (reference sequence). The CDR3 DNA reads as TGTGCCAGCAGCTTTACACTAGCGGGAGTTACAGATACGCAGTATTTT. As protein: CASSFTLAGVTDTQYF.

This clone was counted a single time. The genes are TRBV9 and TRBJ2-7; 14 bases match TRBD2. Germline V gene data show CDR1 as SGDLS and CDR2 as YYNGEE. The V and J ends lost 5 bases and 7 bases, in that order; junction bases with no gene match: 8. CDR3 length: 15 amino acids. DNA for the CDR3: TGTGCCAGCAGTGGGACTAGCGGGAGAAGGGGAGAGCAGTACTTC. Translating gives CASSGTSGRRGEQYF.

The V call is TRBV29-1, the J call TRBJ2-7; 9 nucleotides line up with TRBD2. The CDR3 covers 16 residues. The V and J ends lost 2 bases and 3 bases, in that order; junction bases with no gene match: 11. Germline V gene lookup returns CDR1 SQVTM and CDR2 ANQGSEA. CDR3 sequence: CSVEPRHASGNYEQYF. The DNA of the CDR3 is TGCAGCGTTGAACCCCGGCACGCTAGCGGGAACTACGAGCAGTACTTC.

This clone was seen more than once but under ten times. This rearrangement joins TRBV19 to TRBJ2-4, with 7 bases fitting TRBD2. The length of the CDR3 is 17 residues. Looked up from germline, CDR1 is LNHDA and CDR2 is SQIVND (reference sequence). The V and J ends lost 7 bases and 1 base, in that order; junction bases with no gene match: 13. CDR3 sequence reads: CASTSPGGRGAKNIQYF. In nucleotides, the CDR3 is TGTGCCAGTACCTCACCGGGGGGAAGAGGGGCCAAAAACATTCAGTACTTC.

This rearrangement joins TRBV19 to TRBJ2-5; 8 bases are a match to TRBD2. The CDR3 length is 17 residues. The J segment lost 5 bases and the V segment lost 7 bases, leaving 18 bases of the junction unmatched. Germline CDR1 LNHDA, CDR2 SQIVND (reference sequence). The CDR3 DNA reads TGTGCCAGTAACCACCGAGGACTAGCTCCCCTGGCGGAGACCCAGTACTTC. Its protein product is CASNHRGLAPLAETQYF.

This clone was recorded once. The V and J genes are TRBV6-1 and TRBJ2-1; 9 bases line up with TRBD1. The CDR3 extends over 15 amino acids. V shed 2 bases, J shed 10 bases, and the junction held 9 bases outside the gene matches. CDR1 is MNHNS, CDR2 SASEGT, per germline. DNA of the CDR3: TGTGCCAGCAGTGAAAAAGGGACAGGGAGAGGCGAGCAGTTCTTC. Its translation: CASSEKGTGRGEQFF.

This clone has more than one count but fewer than ten. The rearrangement uses TRBV4-1 and TRBJ2-7; TRBD2 is a possible D gene (6 bases). The CDR3 has 15 amino acids. Germline loops: CDR1 MGHRA, CDR2 YSYEKL. V lost 1 base and J 1 base, leaving 11 bases between the germline ends. CDR3 nucleotides: TGCGCCAGCAGCCAAGCGCGGGGCGAGTCCTACGAGCAGTACTTC. This sequence encodes CASSQARGESYEQYF.

V usage is TRBV4-2 and J usage is TRBJ2-5; D gene unclear. Germline CDR1 LGHNA, CDR2 YNFKEQ. Trimming took off 0 bases at V and 3 bases at J, with 20 bases between the two ends. The CDR3 runs 18 residues. CDR3 loop: CASSQDQFSLGRKETQYF. The CDR3, as DNA: TGTGCCAGCAGCCAAGATCAGTTTTCGTTGGGCAGAAAAGAGACCCAGTACTTC.

V and J are TRBV7-8 and TRBJ1-2; 7 bases map to TRBD1. CDR3 length equals 15 residues. J lost 4 bases, V lost 2 bases, and 7 bases had no gene match. CDR1 is SGHVS, CDR2 FQNEAQ, per germline. CDR3 DNA: TGTGCCAGCAGCTTATCAGTGGCAGGGGGCTATGGCTACACCTTC. Its protein is CASSLSVAGGYGYTF.

This clone was recorded a few times. The chain uses TRBV9 and TRBJ2-6, with D tentatively TRBD1 (6 bases). CDR1 SGDLS and CDR2 YYNGEE come from the germline V gene. The V and J ends lost 0 bases and 0 bases respectively, with 10 bases between them. The CDR3 has 17 amino acids. CDR3: CASSVGGQSSGANVLTF. Here the CDR3 DNA reads TGTGCCAGCAGCGTAGGCGGACAGAGCTCTGGGGCCAACGTCCTGACTTTC.

The chain has TRBV7-8 and TRBJ1-1, with a weak D call TRBD1 (6 bases). This CDR3 comprises 15 residues. V was cut by 0 bases and J by 4 bases, with 12 bases left in between. Germline V gives CDR1 SGHVS, CDR2 FQNEAQ. CDR3 DNA sequence: TGTGCCAGCAGCTTAGCGCAGGGAGGGGGCACTGAAGCTTTCTTT. It is translated as CASSLAQGGGTEAFF.

The rearrangement joins TRBV11-3 to TRBJ2-3; no reliable D call. V lost 5 bases and J lost 5, with 11 bases in between. The CDR3 is made up of 13 amino acids. Germline V gene lookup returns CDR1 SGHNT and CDR2 YENEEA. CDR3: CASSGTTGDTQYF. In DNA form, the CDR3 reads TGTGCCAGCAGCGGCACTACCGGAGATACGCAGTATTTT.

The chain carries TRBV15 and TRBJ1-1; D not certain. The CDR3 spans 13 residues. The germline V gene has CDR1 LNHNV and CDR2 YYDKDF (reference sequence). V was clipped by 3 bases and J by 0 bases, with 5 bases between them. CDR3 amino acids: CATSRELNTEAFF. The CDR3 DNA reads TGTGCCACCAGCAGGGAGTTGAACACTGAAGCTTTCTTT.

The V and J genes are TRBV11-2 and TRBJ2-2; 10 nucleotides align to TRBD1. V was clipped by 2 bases and J by 6 bases; unmatched bases: 6. Germline CDR1 is SGHAT and CDR2 is FQNNGV. The CDR3 contains 16 residues. CDR3 protein: CASSLLGQGSSGELFF. In nucleotides, the CDR3 is TGTGCCAGCAGCTTACTGGGACAGGGGAGTTCCGGGGAGCTGTTTTTT.